This is a list of T cell receptor beta chains from one sample in a study of control samples from healthy donors and cancer patients. Sequencing was performed with immunoSEQ multiplex PCR; in TCRdb, only in-frame clones are kept and a portion is missing. The sample records tens of thousands of clones, roughly 90% being singletons. The sample taken for sequencing was PBMCs. These receptors originate from a man over 45 with head and neck cancer. Each CDR3 is given with its conserved first and last residue. The order of the fields is V gene, clone size, D gene, J gene, CDR3 DNA, CDR3 protein. The D gene is left open where the match is weak. Only part of the rows carry a size: once, few, many, or a class if the clone is expanded.

v_call: TRBV19; clone_size: .; d_call: .; j_call: TRBJ1-1; cdr3_nt: TGTGCCAGTAGTAGCCAATCGAACACTGAAGCTTTCTTT; cdr3_aa: CASSSQSNTEAFF
v_call: TRBV6-2/TRBV6-3; clone_size: .; d_call: .; j_call: TRBJ1-5; cdr3_nt: TGTGCCAGCAGTTACTCGAGGACAGTAAGTCAGCCCCAGCATTTT; cdr3_aa: CASSYSRTVSQPQHF
v_call: TRBV5-5; clone_size: .; d_call: .; j_call: TRBJ1-6; cdr3_nt: TGTGCCAGCAGCTGGGGGGTGGATAATTCACCCCTCCACTTT; cdr3_aa: CASSWGVDNSPLHF
v_call: TRBV30; clone_size: .; d_call: TRBD2; j_call: TRBJ2-6; cdr3_nt: TGTGCCTGGAGTCGGGGGGGAGGTAGTGGGGCCAACGTCCTGACTTTC; cdr3_aa: CAWSRGGGSGANVLTF
v_call: TRBV11-3; clone_size: few; d_call: .; j_call: TRBJ2-7; cdr3_nt: TGTGCCAGCAGCTTTTGTCGGGTGACTTACGAGCAGTACTTC; cdr3_aa: CASSFCRVTYEQYF
v_call: TRBV7-9; clone_size: .; d_call: .; j_call: TRBJ2-5; cdr3_nt: TGTGCCAGCAGCTTAGCGGGGGCCCAAGAGACCCAGTACTTC; cdr3_aa: CASSLAGAQETQYF
v_call: TRBV10-2; clone_size: .; d_call: .; j_call: TRBJ2-7; cdr3_nt: TGCGCCAGCAGTGGGGGGGCCTACGAGCAGTACTTC; cdr3_aa: CASSGGAYEQYF
v_call: TRBV5-1; clone_size: .; d_call: TRBD1; j_call: TRBJ2-5; cdr3_nt: TGCGCCAGCAGCAAGGGACAGCAAGAGACCCAGTACTTC; cdr3_aa: CASSKGQQETQYF
v_call: TRBV30; clone_size: .; d_call: .; j_call: TRBJ2-3; cdr3_nt: TGTGCCTGGAGTGTCGGAGATACGCAGTATTTT; cdr3_aa: CAWSVGDTQYF
v_call: TRBV3-1/TRBV3-2; clone_size: .; d_call: .; j_call: TRBJ1-6; cdr3_nt: TGTGCCAGCAGCCAAGTGCCGAGTTCACCCCTCCACTTT; cdr3_aa: CASSQVPSSPLHF
v_call: TRBV7-6; clone_size: once; d_call: TRBD1; j_call: TRBJ1-5; cdr3_nt: TGTGCCAGCAGCCCTGGGACAGGCTTGGACCTCTTTTATAGCAATCAGCCCCAGCATTTT; cdr3_aa: CASSPGTGLDLFYSNQPQHF
v_call: TRBV11-2; clone_size: .; d_call: .; j_call: TRBJ1-6; cdr3_nt: TGTGCCAGCAGCCCAAGGAGGTCTAATTCACCCCTCCACTTT; cdr3_aa: CASSPRRSNSPLHF
v_call: TRBV5-8; clone_size: .; d_call: TRBD1; j_call: TRBJ2-2; cdr3_nt: TGTGCCAGCAGCTCCAACCCCGGGACAGTGGTGAAGGGGGAGCTGTTTTTT; cdr3_aa: CASSSNPGTVVKGELFF
v_call: TRBV5-1; clone_size: .; d_call: .; j_call: TRBJ2-1; cdr3_nt: TGCGCCAGCAGCTGGGCAGAACTCTACAATGAGCAGTTCTTC; cdr3_aa: CASSWAELYNEQFF
v_call: TRBV6-2/TRBV6-3; clone_size: once; d_call: TRBD1; j_call: TRBJ2-2; cdr3_nt: TGTGCCAGCAGTTCGCCCAGCCGGACAGGGATCGGGGAGCTGTTTTTT; cdr3_aa: CASSSPSRTGIGELFF
v_call: TRBV19; clone_size: .; d_call: .; j_call: TRBJ2-3; cdr3_nt: TGTGCCAGTAGTATACCGGGACGATCAACTGACATGGATACGCAGTATTTT; cdr3_aa: CASSIPGRSTDMDTQYF
v_call: TRBV19; clone_size: once; d_call: TRBD2; j_call: TRBJ2-5; cdr3_nt: TGTGCCAGTAGTCCAAAGGGACTAGTCCAAGAGACCCAGTACTTC; cdr3_aa: CASSPKGLVQETQYF
v_call: TRBV7-9; clone_size: once; d_call: .; j_call: TRBJ2-5; cdr3_nt: TGTGCCAGCAGCTCCCCTCGCGGGGTAGAGACCCAGTACTTC; cdr3_aa: CASSSPRGVETQYF
v_call: TRBV2; clone_size: .; d_call: TRBD1; j_call: TRBJ2-7; cdr3_nt: TGTGCCAGCAGTATCCGGACAGGGGGCTACGAGCAGTACTTC; cdr3_aa: CASSIRTGGYEQYF
v_call: TRBV7-3; clone_size: .; d_call: .; j_call: TRBJ2-7; cdr3_nt: TGTGCCAGCAGTTCTGTGGCAAATACCTACGAGCAGTACTTC; cdr3_aa: CASSSVANTYEQYF
v_call: TRBV4-3; clone_size: .; d_call: TRBD1; j_call: TRBJ2-7; cdr3_nt: TGCGCCAGCAGCCAAGACAGGGGGTCCGGCGAGCAGTACTTC; cdr3_aa: CASSQDRGSGEQYF
v_call: TRBV6-5; clone_size: .; d_call: TRBD1; j_call: TRBJ1-2; cdr3_nt: TGTGCCAGTACCCAGGACAGGGGTGGAGGCTACACCTTC; cdr3_aa: CASTQDRGGGYTF
v_call: TRBV27; clone_size: few; d_call: .; j_call: TRBJ2-7; cdr3_nt: TGTGCCAGCAGGACCAGCGGGGAGCAGTACTTC; cdr3_aa: CASRTSGEQYF
v_call: TRBV3-1/TRBV3-2; clone_size: .; d_call: .; j_call: TRBJ2-2; cdr3_nt: TGTGCCAGCAGCCAAGAGGGGGGCCCATCCGGAGTGGCCGGGGAGCTGTTTTTT; cdr3_aa: CASSQEGGPSGVAGELFF
v_call: TRBV7-9; clone_size: .; d_call: TRBD1; j_call: TRBJ2-7; cdr3_nt: TGTGCCAGCAGCAGGGGACAGGATAGCTCCTACGAGCAGTACTTC; cdr3_aa: CASSRGQDSSYEQYF
v_call: TRBV20-1; clone_size: .; d_call: .; j_call: TRBJ2-3; cdr3_nt: TGCAGTGCTAGTTACGACTCGGATACGCAGTATTTT; cdr3_aa: CSASYDSDTQYF
v_call: TRBV6-2/TRBV6-3; clone_size: .; d_call: .; j_call: TRBJ1-1; cdr3_nt: TGTGCCAGCAGTTACTCGGGACGGGGCACTGAAGCTTTCTTT; cdr3_aa: CASSYSGRGTEAFF
v_call: TRBV7-6; clone_size: .; d_call: .; j_call: TRBJ1-5; cdr3_nt: TGTGCCAGCAGCTTAGACGCGAATCAGCCCCAGCATTTT; cdr3_aa: CASSLDANQPQHF
v_call: TRBV6-4; clone_size: .; d_call: TRBD2; j_call: TRBJ2-2; cdr3_nt: TGTGCCAGCAGTGACTCTCAGCGGGGGCATTACACCGGGGAGCTGTTTTTT; cdr3_aa: CASSDSQRGHYTGELFF
v_call: TRBV5-1; clone_size: few; d_call: .; j_call: TRBJ2-7; cdr3_nt: TGCGCCAGCAGCCCTACTAGCAGCCCCTACGAGCAGTACTTC; cdr3_aa: CASSPTSSPYEQYF
v_call: TRBV10-2; clone_size: .; d_call: TRBD2; j_call: TRBJ2-7; cdr3_nt: TGCGCCAGCAAGCAGTCACTAGCGGCTAACGAGCAGTACTTC; cdr3_aa: CASKQSLAANEQYF